The subject of this entry is one T cell receptor (beta chain). What it binds is not known. The data derive from a study of glioma-infiltrating T cells after dendritic cell vaccination. Study-wide context: Samples are from glioblastoma patients in Phase I and II dendritic cell vaccine trials. Study-wide results and caveats: No direct clonality-survival link was found; a diverse polyclonal response may matter. Only a small number of patients had complete blood and tumor samples.

This table comes from immunoSEQ multiplex PCR, and its TCRdb copy is limited to in-frame clones, with some not included. The sample has under 130,000 clones, 80% to 90% seen once. Material: blood, obtained before dendritic cell vaccination. This clonotype was sampled from a human donor with glioblastoma.

The CDR3: CASSLVGQNTGELFF. CDR3 sequence (DNA): TGTGCCAGCAGCTTGGTGGGCCAGAACACCGGGGAGCTGTTTTTT. This rearrangement joins TRBV5-4 to TRBJ2-2; D is unresolved. The CDR3 length is 15 residues. CDR1 and CDR2 from the germline V gene are SGHNT and YYREEE (reference sequence). V lost 0 bases and J 1 base, leaving 7 bases between the germline ends.